The 30 T cell receptor beta chains in this list originate from one sample, sequenced in a study of regulatory T cells in long-lasting Graves disease. Construction of TCR beta libraries relied on iRepertoire HTBI primers and on Arm-PCR targeting CDR3 regions. TCRdb independently ran MiXCR on the multiplex PCR reads; one entry per CDR3 protein. The table shows 350,000 to 500,000 distinct CDR3 sequences, with around a fifth occurring only once. Time point noted: persistent/refractory GD, antithyroid drugs over 5 years with positive TRAb. The TCR library was prepared using RNA isolated from PBMCs. The source was peripheral blood mononuclear cells (PBMCs), collected when the disease was refractory, from a patient treated with antithyroid drugs. The receptors derive from a female donor with Graves disease.

Ten or more counts support this clonotype. V is TRBV2 and J is TRBJ1-5; possible D gene TRBD1, 5 bases. The CDR3 extends over 14 amino acids. V shed 2 bases and J shed 6 bases, with 11 bases lying between them. Germline values: CDR1 SNHLY, CDR2 FYNNEI. The CDR3 sequence: CASSEQGEVQPQHF. CDR3 nucleotides: TGTGCCAGCAGTGAACAGGGTGAGGTTCAGCCCCAGCATTTT.

Note on this clonotype: A far bigger clonotype differs at one base, so this is likely a read error. This chain links TRBV6-9 with TRBJ2-2; D is perhaps TRBD2 (5 bases). Germline CDR1 reads MNHGY; CDR2 reads SVAAGI. The CDR3 is 11 amino acids. As DNA, the CDR3 is TGTGCCAGCAGTTACACCGGGGAGCCGTTTTTT. Translation: CASSYTGEPFF.

This clonotype was picked up a small number of times. The V call is TRBV10-3, the J call TRBJ2-7, with unresolved D. CDR3 length: 11 residues. The V end lost 7 bases, the J end lost 7 bases, and 11 bases lay between the germline ends. Germline values: CDR1 ENHRY, CDR2 SYGVKD. The CDR3 spells CAIMGSREQYF. DNA of the CDR3: TGTGCCATCATGGGTAGCCGTGAGCAGTACTTC.

This clonotype was detected a few times. The chain recombines TRBV30 with TRBJ2-7; 12 bases line up with TRBD2. Per germline, CDR1 GTSNPN and CDR2 SVGIG (reference sequence). The CDR3 has 17 residues. V dropped 1 base and J dropped 4; count of bases not matched to a gene: 11. This CDR3 is CAWSDPGLAGVLYEQYF. The CDR3 DNA sequence: TGTGCCTGGAGTGACCCGGGACTAGCGGGCGTCCTATACGAGCAGTACTTC.

The chain combines TRBV18 with TRBJ2-7; 13 nucleotides line up with TRBD2. Germline V gene data show CDR1 as KGHSH and CDR2 as LQKENI. CDR3 length: 15 residues. V was pared by 5 bases and J by 5 bases, with 6 bases of the junction left unmatched. The DNA of the CDR3 is TGTGCCAGCTCAAACGGACTAGCGGGAGTGCACGAGCAGTACTTC. Its protein product is CASSNGLAGVHEQYF.

In its sample, this clonotype was seen many times. The genes are TRBV27 and TRBJ2-5; a possible D gene is TRBD2 (7 bases). The germline V and J ends were trimmed by 6 bases and 5 bases, with 16 bases remaining between them. The CDR3 is 14 residues long. CDR1 is MNHEY and CDR2 is SMNVEV in the germline V gene (reference sequence). The CDR3 DNA reads as TGTGCCAGCAGAGGGGGGGGGGGTTTGGAGACCCAGTACTTC. This translates into CASRGGGGLETQYF.

The chain carries TRBV9 and TRBJ2-2; the D gene is possibly TRBD1 (5 bases). Germline V CDR1 and CDR2: SGDLS, YYNGEE. The CDR3 has 13 residues. V lost 3 bases to trimming and J lost 3 bases, with 6 bases between them. The CDR3 nucleotides read TGTGCCAGCAGCGAGACAGACACCGGGGAGCTGTTTTTT. As protein: CASSETDTGELFF.

This clonotype was counted many times. The CDR3 DNA follows: TGCAGTGCTAGAGATCGGGCGGGAGATGAAGCTTTCTTT. Protein: CSARDRAGDEAFF. The chain links TRBV20-1 to TRBJ1-1; no clear D. V lost 0 bases, J lost 7 bases, and 12 bases lay in between. The CDR3 sequence is 13 residues long. Germline V gene sequence: CDR1 DFQATT, CDR2 SNEGSKA (reference sequence).

In this sample, this clonotype turned up many times. The J gene is TRBJ1-1, the V gene TRBV28; D ambiguous. CDR3 length equals 14 residues. Germline CDR1 reads MDHEN; CDR2 reads SYDVKM. The V end was cut by 0 bases, the J end by 5 bases, with 10 bases between. The CDR3 DNA reads as TGTGCCAGCAGTTTATGGGCCTCGGGGACTGAAGCTTTCTTT. This encodes CASSLWASGTEAFF.

CDR3 loop: CAWGPIAATNEKLFF. CDR3 sequence (DNA): TGTGCCTGGGGACCTATAGCTGCAACTAATGAAAAACTGTTTTTT. This chain joins TRBV30 and TRBJ1-4; D unresolved. Deletions cut 5 bases from V and 0 bases from J, with 13 bases between. The CDR3 length is 15 residues. The germline CDR1 and CDR2 sequences are GTSNPN and SVGIG (reference sequence).

At least ten counts were recorded for this clonotype. V is TRBV27 and J is TRBJ1-2; 8 bases agree with TRBD1. Per the germline V gene, CDR1 is MNHEY and CDR2 is SMNVEV (reference sequence). This CDR3 region has 12 residues. The V segment lost 7 bases and the J segment 6 bases; nucleotides outside the gene matches: 4. The CDR3: CASKQGANGYTF. The CDR3 region has the DNA TGTGCCAGCAAGCAGGGGGCAAATGGCTACACCTTC.

The sample holds many counts of this clonotype. The chain recombines TRBV2 with TRBJ2-1; perhaps TRBD1 as D (5 bases). Germline CDR1 and CDR2: SNHLY and FYNNEI. Between the trimmed V and J ends, which lost 5 bases and 4 bases, there was a span of 9 bases. This CDR3 contains 13 residues. The chain's CDR3 is CASSITGYNEQFF. CDR3 nucleotide sequence: TGTGCCAGCAGTATCACAGGATACAATGAGCAGTTCTTC.

At least ten counts were recorded for this clonotype. This chain uses TRBV6-5 with TRBJ2-7, with D uncertain. Trimming pared 2 bases from V and 2 bases from J, leaving 7 bases between. The CDR3 runs to 13 residues. Per the germline V gene, CDR1 is MNHEY and CDR2 is SVGAGI. The CDR3 DNA sequence: TGTGCCAGCAGTTACGGCACTACCTACGAGCAGTACTTC. Translation gives CASSYGTTYEQYF.

This clonotype was counted at least ten times. The J gene is TRBJ1-1, the V gene TRBV6-1, with D uncertain. The CDR3 has 12 residues. The germline V and J ends were trimmed by 1 base and 6 bases, with 6 bases remaining between them. Germline V gives CDR1 MNHNS, CDR2 SASEGT. CDR3 residues: CASSEGTSEAFF. The CDR3 nucleotides read TGTGCCAGCAGTGAAGGTACCTCTGAAGCTTTCTTT.

This clonotype appeared a few times. This rearrangement joins TRBV4-1 to TRBJ2-5; D gene unclear. The germline V gene has CDR1 MGHRA and CDR2 YSYEKL. CDR3 length equals 15 residues. V was cut by 2 bases and J by 4 bases, with 14 bases left in between. The CDR3 is CASSQRRTGLETQYF. In DNA, the CDR3 is TGCGCCAGCAGCCAAAGAAGGACGGGTTTAGAGACCCAGTACTTC.

The J gene is TRBJ2-7, the V gene TRBV29-1, with 11 bases aligning to TRBD2. Germline values: CDR1 SQVTM, CDR2 ANQGSEA. V gave up 1 base and J gave up 2 bases; unmatched junction bases: 13. The CDR3 runs to 18 residues. The CDR3 is CSVEVWFWTSGLTYEQYF. For the CDR3, the DNA is TGCAGCGTTGAAGTCTGGTTTTGGACTAGCGGGCTTACCTACGAGCAGTACTTC.

This clonotype occurred many times. This chain links TRBV2 with TRBJ1-5; D is ambiguous. Germline CDR1 and CDR2: SNHLY and FYNNEI. This CDR3 comprises 13 residues. Trimming took off 4 bases at V and 0 bases at J, with 4 bases between the two ends. The CDR3 nucleotides are TGTGCCAGCAGTGCTGATAGCAATCAGCCCCAGCATTTT. Residues: CASSADSNQPQHF.

The J gene is TRBJ1-6, the V gene TRBV20-1, with 9 bases identical to TRBD1. In germline, CDR1 is DFQATT, CDR2 SNEGSKA (reference sequence). The CDR3 sequence is 15 residues long. Trimming at V came to 4 bases and at J to 6 bases, leaving 7 bases not matched to a gene. This chain's CDR3 is CSAKSQGALNSPLHF. CDR3 DNA sequence: TGCAGTGCTAAGTCACAGGGGGCCCTTAATTCACCCCTCCACTTT.

V gene TRBV6-2 or TRBV6-3 combines with J gene TRBJ1-2; D is unresolved. Trimming removed 0 bases at V and 5 bases at J, with 10 bases between. The CDR3 is 14 residues long. CDR1 MNHEY and CDR2 SVGEGT come from the germline V gene. This chain's CDR3 is CASSYSRGLYGYTF. CDR3 sequence (DNA): TGTGCCAGCAGTTACTCGAGAGGGCTGTATGGCTACACCTTC.

This clonotype was observed a few times. The V gene is TRBV5-1, the J gene TRBJ2-7; 11 bases are a match to TRBD2. With 4 bases clipped from V and 3 bases from J, the junction kept 3 bases outside the gene matches. This CDR3 is 14 amino acids long. Germline CDR1 and CDR2: SGHRS and YFSETQ. In nucleotides, the CDR3 is TGCGCCAGCAGCGATACTAGCGGGAGCTACGAGCAGTACTTC. Amino acid sequence: CASSDTSGSYEQYF.

This clonotype was observed a handful of times. A far larger clone is one nucleotide away, so this likely arose from a read error. The chain uses TRBV7-9 and TRBJ1-5; D is undetermined. Trimming shortened V by 6 bases and J by 0 bases, and 9 bases separated the two germline ends. Germline lookup yields CDR1 SEHNR and CDR2 FQNEAQ (reference sequence). The CDR3 contains 14 residues. The CDR3 reads CASSQGYSNQPQHF. The CDR3 DNA follows: TGTGCCAGCAGTCAAGGCTATAGCAATCAGCCCCAGCATTTT.

This rearrangement joins TRBV4-1 to TRBJ2-7; D ambiguous. There are 17 residues in the CDR3. Trimming took off 0 bases at V and 1 base at J, with 16 bases between the two ends. Germline V gene lookup returns CDR1 MGHRA and CDR2 YSYEKL. This CDR3 is CASSQDLMLARSYEQYF. The CDR3 DNA sequence: TGCGCCAGCAGCCAAGATCTGATGTTGGCTCGATCCTACGAGCAGTACTTC.

This clonotype was seen at least ten times. V usage is TRBV6-1 and J usage is TRBJ1-1, with 9 bases identical to TRBD1. Germline CDR1 reads MNHNS; CDR2 reads SASEGT. This CDR3 spans 15 amino acids. The J segment lost 0 bases and the V segment lost 6 bases, leaving 5 bases of the junction unmatched. The CDR3 loop is CASRGQGWVNTEAFF. In DNA form, the CDR3 reads TGTGCCAGCAGGGGACAGGGCTGGGTGAACACTGAAGCTTTCTTT.

The chain joins TRBV12-3 or TRBV12-4 to TRBJ2-1, with D tentatively TRBD1 (5 bases). The CDR3 sequence is 14 residues long. V was clipped by 5 bases and J by 5 bases, with 13 bases between them. The CDR3 nucleotides read TGTGCCAGCAGTCCTAGGGTCAGGGACAATGAGCAGTTCTTC. Its protein product is CASSPRVRDNEQFF.

This clonotype was seen many times. The chain uses TRBV28 and TRBJ1-5, with D maybe TRBD1 (5 bases). Per the germline V gene, CDR1 is MDHEN and CDR2 is SYDVKM. Trimming cost V 3 bases and J 7 bases, with 13 bases left between them. This CDR3 comprises 14 residues. The CDR3 spells CASSFSGVLQPQHF. Written as DNA, the CDR3 is TGTGCCAGCAGTTTTTCGGGGGTGTTACAGCCCCAGCATTTT.

Of note for this clonotype: The junction and the germline gene differ at one end; a read error may be behind it. This rearrangement joins TRBV7-3 to TRBJ2-2; 9 bases map to TRBD2. Germline-derived CDR1 and CDR2 are SGHTA and FQGTGA. CDR3 size: 20 residues. The CDR3 bases are TGTGCCAGCGGCTTATTGGATAGGCGTACTAGCGGGCGCGCCACCGGGGAGCTGTTTTTT. Translated: CASGLLDRRTSGRATGELFF.

Ten or more counts support this clonotype. The V call is TRBV6-1, the J call TRBJ2-7; D ambiguous. In germline, CDR1 is MNHNS, CDR2 SASEGT. The V and J ends lost 4 bases and 6 bases respectively, with 19 bases between them. This CDR3 is built from 15 residues. CDR3 region: CASSVQETITGEQYF. CDR3 sequence (DNA): TGTGCCAGCAGTGTCCAGGAGACAATCACGGGCGAGCAGTACTTC.

The chain recombines TRBV9 with TRBJ1-2; a weak D match, TRBD1 (6 bases). With 1 base removed from V and 2 bases from J, the gap between germline ends came to 12 bases. Germline V CDR1 and CDR2: SGDLS, YYNGEE. CDR3 length: 15 amino acids. In DNA form, the CDR3 reads TGTGCCAGCAGCGTAACAGGGTTTGAAAACTATGGCTACACCTTC. Translating it yields CASSVTGFENYGYTF.

This clonotype was seen only once. This chain links TRBV4-1 with TRBJ2-7; D gene unclear. The CDR3 is 14 residues long. Between the trimmed V and J ends, which lost 1 base and 4 bases, there was a span of 11 bases. Germline CDR1 MGHRA, CDR2 YSYEKL. CDR3 protein: CASSQVSGVYEQYF. The CDR3 DNA sequence: TGCGCCAGCAGCCAAGTAAGTGGTGTTTACGAGCAGTACTTC.

The table lists this clonotype with many counts. The chain carries TRBV15 and TRBJ2-5, with D perhaps TRBD1 (5 bases). Germline lookup yields CDR1 LNHNV and CDR2 YYDKDF (reference sequence). With 0 bases removed from V and 3 bases from J, the gap between germline ends came to 8 bases. This CDR3 is built from 14 residues. The CDR3 DNA is TGTGCCACCAGCAGAGAGATAGGGGAAGAGACCCAGTACTTC. Residues: CATSREIGEETQYF.